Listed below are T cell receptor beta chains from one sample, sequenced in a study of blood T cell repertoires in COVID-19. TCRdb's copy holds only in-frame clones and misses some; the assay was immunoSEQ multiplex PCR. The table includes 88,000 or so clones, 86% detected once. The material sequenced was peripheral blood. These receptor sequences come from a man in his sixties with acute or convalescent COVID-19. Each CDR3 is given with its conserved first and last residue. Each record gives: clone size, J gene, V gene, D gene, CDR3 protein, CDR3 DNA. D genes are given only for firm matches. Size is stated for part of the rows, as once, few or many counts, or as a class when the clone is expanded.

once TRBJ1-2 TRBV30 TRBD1 CAWDSGGAGYTF TGTGCCTGGGACTCAGGGGGCGCGGGCTACACCTTC
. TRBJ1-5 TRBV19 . CASSTKIPSNQPQHF TGTGCCAGTAGTACAAAAATCCCTAGCAATCAGCCCCAGCATTTT
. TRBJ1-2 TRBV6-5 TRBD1 CASRGRDSTGYGYTF TGTGCCAGCAGGGGAAGGGACAGTACGGGATATGGCTACACCTTC
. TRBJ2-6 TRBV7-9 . CASSPTGLRSGANVLTF TGTGCCAGCAGCCCTACAGGTCTCCGCTCTGGGGCCAACGTCCTGACTTTC
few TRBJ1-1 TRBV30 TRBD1 CAWSNPRGRSLGNTEAFF TGTGCCTGGAGTAATCCCAGGGGGCGAAGTCTAGGGAACACTGAAGCTTTCTTT
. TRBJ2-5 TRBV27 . CASSLIGSPGTQYF TGTGCCAGCAGTTTGATCGGCTCCCCAGGGACCCAGTACTTC
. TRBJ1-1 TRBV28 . CASSFIGLNTEAFF TGTGCCAGCAGTTTTATCGGGTTGAACACTGAAGCTTTCTTT
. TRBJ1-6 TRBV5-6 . CASSIPGIGSNSPLHF TGTGCCAGCAGCATCCCAGGGATAGGATCGAATTCACCCCTCCACTTT
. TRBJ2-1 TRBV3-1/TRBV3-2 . CASSHGGRIYNEQFF TGTGCCAGCAGCCACGGCGGCCGAATATACAATGAGCAGTTCTTC
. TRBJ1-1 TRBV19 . CASSISGNTEAFF TGTGCCAGTAGTATCTCAGGGAACACTGAAGCTTTCTTT
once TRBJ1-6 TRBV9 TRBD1 CASSVGQGARNSPLHF TGTGCCAGCAGCGTAGGACAGGGGGCGCGTAATTCACCCCTCCACTTT
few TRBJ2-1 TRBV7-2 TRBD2 CASSFPLGLAGLSNEQFF TGTGCCAGCAGCTTCCCTCTTGGCCTAGCGGGGTTGTCCAATGAGCAGTTCTTC
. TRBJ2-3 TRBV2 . CASKRTNLDTQYF TGTGCCAGCAAAAGGACTAACCTAGATACGCAGTATTTT
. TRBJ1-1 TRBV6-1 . CASSDGGAVEAFF TGTGCCAGCAGTGACGGGGGGGCAGTTGAAGCTTTCTTT
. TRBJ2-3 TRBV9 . CASSVGWGGTDTQYF TGTGCCAGCAGCGTAGGGTGGGGGGGCACAGATACGCAGTATTTT
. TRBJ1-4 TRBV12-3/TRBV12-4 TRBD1 CASSLTGGGGLFF TGTGCCAGCAGTTTAACAGGGGGCGGAGGTTTGTTTTTT
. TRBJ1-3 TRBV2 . CASRSSRDRNTIYF TGTGCCAGCAGATCCTCCCGGGACAGAAACACCATATATTTT
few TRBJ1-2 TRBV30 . CACSGEGYGYTF TGTGCCTGCTCAGGGGAAGGCTATGGCTACACCTTC
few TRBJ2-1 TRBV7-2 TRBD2 CASSVTGTSGGAGYEQFF TGTGCCAGCAGCGTTACCGGGACTAGCGGGGGGGCCGGATATGAGCAGTTCTTC
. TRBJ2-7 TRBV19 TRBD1 CASSTTGGGYEQYF TGTGCCAGTAGTACCACAGGGGGCGGGTACGAGCAGTACTTC
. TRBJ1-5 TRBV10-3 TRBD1 CAVGTGHQPQHF TGTGCCGTCGGGACAGGGCATCAGCCCCAGCATTTT